One sample yielded the 8 T cell receptor beta chains listed below, sequenced in a study of neurological immune-mediated disorders. From the 5' RACE reads, TCRdb called clonotypes with MiXCR, one entry per CDR3 protein. The sample includes 70,000 to 90,000 distinct CDR3 sequences, 4.5% to 6.5% of them seen just once. The sequenced sample was PBMCs. All receptors derive from a woman under 40 with multiple sclerosis.

The sample holds many counts of this clonotype. The rearrangement links TRBV29-1 to TRBJ2-1, with TRBD1 matching 11 bases. Per the germline V gene, CDR1 is SQVTM and CDR2 is ANQGSEA. The CDR3 is 14 residues long. Trimming cost V 8 bases and J 10 bases; bases outside gene matches: 13. CDR3 bases: TGCAGCCACCCCGGACAGGGGGCGCTTGGGGAGCAGTTCTTC. Translation: CSHPGQGALGEQFF.

This clonotype was observed at least ten times. The J gene is TRBJ2-7, the V gene TRBV10-2, with D possibly TRBD1 on 5 matching bases. The CDR3 is 13 residues long. In germline, CDR1 is WSHSY, CDR2 SAAADI. V lost 5 bases, J lost 1 base, and 9 bases lay in between. For the CDR3, the DNA is TGCGCCAGCAGTCAAACAGGTTCCTACGAGCAGTACTTC. It translates to CASSQTGSYEQYF.

In its sample, this clonotype was seen many times. The J gene is TRBJ1-2, the V gene TRBV12-3 or TRBV12-4, with D maybe TRBD1 (6 bases). This CDR3 is built from 13 residues. V lost 5 bases, J lost 4 bases, and 11 bases lay in between. CDR3 region: CASSLQGSYGYTF. CDR3 nucleotide sequence: TGTGCCAGCAGTCTACAGGGATCCTATGGCTACACCTTC.

This clonotype was seen at least ten times. The J gene is TRBJ2-5, the V gene TRBV20-1; perhaps TRBD2 as D (6 bases). V was trimmed by 3 bases and J by 4 bases, leaving 12 bases between them. This CDR3 is 13 amino acids long. The germline V gene has CDR1 DFQATT and CDR2 SNEGSKA (reference sequence). Here the CDR3 reads CSASGRGRETQYF. In DNA form, the CDR3 reads TGCAGTGCTAGTGGGCGGGGCAGAGAGACCCAGTACTTC.

This clonotype came up many times. The chain recombines TRBV4-2 with TRBJ1-2; D may be TRBD1 (5 bases). V lost 0 bases, J lost 6 bases, and 17 bases lay in between. From germline, CDR1 is LGHNA and CDR2 YNFKEQ. The CDR3 totals 16 residues. The CDR3 loop is CASSQDNPGTADGYTF. DNA of the CDR3: TGTGCCAGCAGCCAAGATAACCCCGGGACGGCGGATGGCTACACCTTC.

This chain uses TRBV12-3 or TRBV12-4 with TRBJ2-3, with TRBD2 matching 8 bases. Unmatched junction bases numbered 3, after V lost 5 bases and J lost 2 bases. The CDR3 is 14 residues long. Written as DNA, the CDR3 is TGTGCCAGCAGTCCGGGGGGGAACACAGATACGCAGTATTTT. Translation gives CASSPGGNTDTQYF.

The rearrangement joins TRBV7-9 to TRBJ2-5; no clear D gene. The V end was cut by 4 bases, the J end by 5 bases, with 8 bases between. There are 12 residues in the CDR3. CDR1 is SEHNR and CDR2 is FQNEAQ in the germline V gene (reference sequence). The CDR3: CASSSNAETQYF. As DNA, the CDR3 is TGTGCCAGCAGCTCTAATGCGGAGACCCAGTACTTC. The full variable domain, rest sourced from reference TRBV7-9 and TRBJ2-5, is DTGVSQNPRHKITKRGQNVTFRCDPISEHNRLYWYRQTLGQGPEFLTYFQNEAQLEKSRLLSDRFSAERPKGSFSTLEIQRTEQGDSAMYLCASSSNAETQYFGPGTRLLVL.

The sample holds many counts of this clonotype. CDR3 in DNA: TGTGCCAGCAGCCCTTTACAGGGACAGGGGGCTCGGAACTATGGCTACACCTTC. It codes for CASSPLQGQGARNYGYTF. The V and J genes are TRBV3-1 and TRBJ1-2; 12 bases align to TRBD1. Germline values: CDR1 LGHDT, CDR2 YNNKEL (reference sequence). Germline trimming cut 4 bases from V and 2 bases from J; bases unmatched to any gene: 11. The CDR3 runs to 18 residues.